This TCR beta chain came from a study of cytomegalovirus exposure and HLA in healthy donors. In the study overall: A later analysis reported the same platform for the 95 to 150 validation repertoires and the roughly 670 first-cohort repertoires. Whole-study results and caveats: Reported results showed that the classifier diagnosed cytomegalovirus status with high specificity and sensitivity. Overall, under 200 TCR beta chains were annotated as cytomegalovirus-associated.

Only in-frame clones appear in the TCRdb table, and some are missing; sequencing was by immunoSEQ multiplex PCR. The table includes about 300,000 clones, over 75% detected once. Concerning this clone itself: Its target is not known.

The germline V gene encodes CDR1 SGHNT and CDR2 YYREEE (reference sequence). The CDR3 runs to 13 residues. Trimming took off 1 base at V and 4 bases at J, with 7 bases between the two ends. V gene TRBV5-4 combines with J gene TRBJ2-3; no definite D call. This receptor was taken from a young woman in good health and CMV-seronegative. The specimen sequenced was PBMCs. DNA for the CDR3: TGTGCCAGCAGCTTGCAGGTCGCAGATACGCAGTATTTT. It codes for CASSLQVADTQYF.